The rows below give T cell receptor beta chains drawn from one sample of a study of blood T cell repertoires in COVID-19. The data were produced by immunoSEQ multiplex PCR, yet TCRdb's version contains in-frame clones alone and is incomplete. This table holds about 260,000 clones, around 86% found once. Sequenced: peripheral blood. The receptors stem from a man aged 40-55 years who had recovered from COVID-19. CDR3s include the opening cysteine and the closing phenylalanine or tryptophan. A D gene is named only where the DNA matches it firmly. Size is stated for part of the rows, as once, few or many counts, or as a class when the clone is expanded.

abundance,j_gene,d_gene,v_gene,CDR3aa,CDR3nt
.,TRBJ1-6,.,TRBV7-2,CASSLRGGPNSPLHF,TGTGCCAGCAGCTTACGCGGGGGACCCAATTCACCCCTCCACTTT
.,TRBJ2-3,.,TRBV6-5,CASTRPGGTDTQYF,TGTGCCAGCACCCGACCGGGAGGCACAGATACGCAGTATTTT
.,TRBJ2-7,.,TRBV7-3,CASSLMSRGLGYEQYF,TGTGCCAGCAGCTTAATGTCCCGGGGATTAGGCTACGAGCAGTACTTC
once,TRBJ2-1,.,TRBV25-1,CASSSHIPPRERNEQFF,TGTGCCAGCAGTTCTCATATCCCACCCCGGGAGAGGAATGAGCAGTTCTTC
.,TRBJ2-2,TRBD1,TRBV7-2,CASSLVGQGTGELFF,TGTGCCAGCAGCTTAGTGGGACAGGGCACCGGGGAGCTGTTTTTT
.,TRBJ2-1,.,TRBV7-9,CASSFHNTNNEQFF,TGTGCCAGCAGCTTCCACAACACAAATAATGAGCAGTTCTTC
once,TRBJ2-3,.,TRBV2,CASSRLQEYTQYF,TGTGCCAGCAGCAGACTTCAAGAATACACGCAGTATTTT
.,TRBJ2-1,TRBD2,TRBV7-9,CASSHLTTSGGYSYNEQFF,TGTGCCAGCAGCCACCTGACGACTAGCGGCGGATACTCCTACAATGAGCAGTTCTTC
.,TRBJ2-7,.,TRBV5-1,CASSLRQDHYEQYF,TGCGCCAGCAGCCTTCGACAGGACCACTACGAGCAGTACTTC
.,TRBJ2-4,.,TRBV5-1,CASSLRGSQEAKNIQYF,TGCGCCAGCAGCTTGAGGGGCAGCCAAGAAGCCAAAAACATTCAGTACTTC
.,TRBJ2-5,.,TRBV3-1/TRBV3-2,CASSLLGPQETQYF,TGTGCCAGCAGCCTCCTTGGGCCCCAAGAGACCCAGTACTTC
few,TRBJ2-7,.,TRBV10-1,CASQRGGGSYEQYF,TGCGCCAGCCAACGAGGGGGGGGCAGTTACGAGCAGTACTTC
.,TRBJ2-7,TRBD2,TRBV10-3,CAITRDLAAPAHF,TGTGCCATCACGCGTGATCTAGCGGCCCCTGCGCACTTC
.,TRBJ2-5,.,TRBV6-5,CASSYGVAAETQYF,TGTGCCAGCAGTTACGGAGTAGCGGCGGAGACCCAGTACTTC
.,TRBJ2-7,TRBD1,TRBV10-3,CAISDWAGGGEQYF,TGTGCCATCAGTGATTGGGCAGGGGGCGGCGAGCAGTACTTC
.,TRBJ2-7,.,TRBV13,CASSLAGAASYEQYF,TGTGCCAGCTCGCTGGCGGGGGCCGCATCCTACGAGCAGTACTTC
.,TRBJ2-2,.,TRBV4-3,CASSQDLRGTGELFF,TGCGCCAGCAGCCAAGATTTACGGGGCACCGGGGAGCTGTTTTTT
.,TRBJ1-2,.,TRBV11-2,CASSLEQASKGGYTF,TGTGCCAGCAGCTTAGAACAGGCGTCCAAGGGTGGCTACACCTTC
once,TRBJ2-3,TRBD2,TRBV4-3,CASSQEGLAGDTQYF,TGCGCCAGCAGCCAAGAGGGGCTAGCGGGGGATACGCAGTATTTT
.,TRBJ2-7,.,TRBV7-8,CASSLRQGRYEQYF,TGTGCCAGCAGCTTAAGGCAGGGTAGATACGAGCAGTACTTC
.,TRBJ2-5,TRBD2,TRBV6-7,CASSYYSGYQETQYF,TGTGCCAGCAGTTACTATAGCGGGTACCAAGAGACCCAGTACTTC
.,TRBJ1-4,.,TRBV9,CASSYTDNEKLFF,TGTGCCAGCAGTTACACAGATAATGAAAAACTGTTTTTT
once,TRBJ1-1,TRBD1,TRBV23-1,CAINRGLTEAFF,TGCGCCATCAACAGGGGTCTAACTGAAGCTTTCTTT
.,TRBJ2-1,TRBD2,TRBV19,CASTLGTSGYNEQFF,TGTGCCAGTACCCTCGGGACTAGCGGCTACAATGAGCAGTTCTTC
.,TRBJ2-5,TRBD2,TRBV2,CASRGYWGGQETQYF,TGTGCCAGCAGGGGCTACTGGGGGGGGCAAGAGACCCAGTACTTC
.,TRBJ2-1,TRBD1,TRBV5-4,CASSLLDRATYNEQFF,TGTGCCAGCAGCTTATTGGACAGGGCAACCTACAATGAGCAGTTCTTC
.,TRBJ1-2,.,TRBV7-2,CASSPLVGQNYGYTF,TGTGCCAGCAGCCCCTTAGTAGGACAGAATTATGGCTACACCTTC
.,TRBJ2-1,TRBD2,TRBV9,CASSVGLAGDTREQFF,TGTGCCAGCAGCGTAGGACTAGCGGGGGATACAAGGGAGCAGTTCTTC
.,TRBJ2-5,TRBD1,TRBV5-1,CASSSTGVQETQYF,TGCGCCAGCAGCTCGACAGGGGTTCAAGAGACCCAGTACTTC
.,TRBJ2-3,TRBD2,TRBV12-5,CASGRTSIVTDTQYF,TGTGCTAGTGGCCGGACTAGCATAGTCACAGATACGCAGTATTTT